This is a list of T cell receptor beta chains from one sample in a study of cytomegalovirus exposure and HLA in healthy donors. The method was immunoSEQ multiplex PCR; TCRdb's version includes in-frame clones alone and lacks a portion of them. The table records about 170,000 clones, approximately 81% of them present only once. Sequences were obtained from PBMCs. Receptor source: a woman in her late teens or twenties in good health and CMV-seronegative. The CDR3 runs from the conserved cysteine through the conserved F or W. The order of the fields is D gene, V gene, J gene, clone size, CDR3 DNA, CDR3 protein. The D gene is left open where the match is weak. Some rows mark clone size as missing; the rest say once, few, many or name a class of expanded clone.

d_call: -
v_call: TRBV7-9
j_call: TRBJ2-7
clone_size: -
cdr3_nt: TGTGCCAGCAGCTTCACGCGGGAGCAGTACTTC
cdr3_aa: CASSFTREQYF

d_call: -
v_call: TRBV6-5
j_call: TRBJ1-3
clone_size: -
cdr3_nt: TGTGCCAGCAGTTACGACAGAGGAAACACCATATATTTT
cdr3_aa: CASSYDRGNTIYF

d_call: -
v_call: TRBV6-1
j_call: TRBJ1-1
clone_size: once
cdr3_nt: TGTGCCAGCAGCGAACCCTCGGGTGCCACTGAAGCTTTCTTT
cdr3_aa: CASSEPSGATEAFF

d_call: TRBD1
v_call: TRBV5-1
j_call: TRBJ1-1
clone_size: -
cdr3_nt: TGCGCCAGCAGCTTAGACAGGGGGCGATTCACTGAAGCTTTCTTT
cdr3_aa: CASSLDRGRFTEAFF

d_call: TRBD1
v_call: TRBV4-2
j_call: TRBJ2-1
clone_size: -
cdr3_nt: TGTGCCAGCAGCCGGAGTCAGGGGGCTGAGCAGTTCTTC
cdr3_aa: CASSRSQGAEQFF

d_call: TRBD2
v_call: TRBV5-1
j_call: TRBJ2-1
clone_size: -
cdr3_nt: TGCGCCAGCACCTACCAGGGACTAGCGGGAAACAATGAGCAGTTCTTC
cdr3_aa: CASTYQGLAGNNEQFF

d_call: -
v_call: TRBV7-8
j_call: TRBJ2-7
clone_size: -
cdr3_nt: TGTGCCAGCAGCTTAGTCCAGTCCTACGAGCAGTACTTC
cdr3_aa: CASSLVQSYEQYF

d_call: TRBD1
v_call: TRBV19
j_call: TRBJ2-7
clone_size: -
cdr3_nt: TGTGCCAGTAGTATGGGACAGGGAGGGCAGTACTTC
cdr3_aa: CASSMGQGGQYF

d_call: TRBD1
v_call: TRBV29-1
j_call: TRBJ2-4
clone_size: -
cdr3_nt: TGCAGCGTTGCAACCGGGACAGGAGCCAAAAACATTCAGTACTTC
cdr3_aa: CSVATGTGAKNIQYF

d_call: -
v_call: TRBV4-1
j_call: TRBJ1-2
clone_size: -
cdr3_nt: TGTGCCAGCAGCCAACTAACGGGGGAGCGCGGCTACACCTTC
cdr3_aa: CASSQLTGERGYTF

d_call: -
v_call: TRBV2
j_call: TRBJ1-1
clone_size: -
cdr3_nt: TGTGCCAGCAGTGCGCAGGGGAGTACTGAAGCTTTCTTT
cdr3_aa: CASSAQGSTEAFF

d_call: TRBD1
v_call: TRBV27
j_call: TRBJ1-5
clone_size: -
cdr3_nt: TGTGCCAGCAGTTTTACAGGGGAACATCAGCCCCAGCATTTT
cdr3_aa: CASSFTGEHQPQHF

d_call: TRBD1
v_call: TRBV7-9
j_call: TRBJ1-1
clone_size: -
cdr3_nt: TGTGCCAGCAGCTTAGGGACAGGGGATTTTACAGTTAACGGACCCCTCTTT
cdr3_aa: CASSLGTGDFTVNGPLF

d_call: -
v_call: TRBV2
j_call: TRBJ2-1
clone_size: -
cdr3_nt: TGTGCCAGCAGACCCGACGGGAGCTCCTACAATGAGCAGTTCTTC
cdr3_aa: CASRPDGSSYNEQFF

d_call: -
v_call: TRBV5-1
j_call: TRBJ2-2
clone_size: -
cdr3_nt: TGCGCCAGCAGCCGGCCGGACAGTTACACCGGGGAGCTGTTTTTT
cdr3_aa: CASSRPDSYTGELFF

d_call: -
v_call: TRBV9
j_call: TRBJ2-1
clone_size: -
cdr3_nt: TGTGCCAGCAGCGTAAGGGGATCACAGGGCAATGAGCAGTTCTTC
cdr3_aa: CASSVRGSQGNEQFF

d_call: TRBD1
v_call: TRBV5-4
j_call: TRBJ2-1
clone_size: -
cdr3_nt: TGTGCCAGCAGACGGGACAGGGGGCGAGCTCATAATGAGCAGTTCTTC
cdr3_aa: CASRRDRGRAHNEQFF

d_call: TRBD1
v_call: TRBV18
j_call: TRBJ2-2
clone_size: -
cdr3_nt: TGTGCCAGCTCACTGACAGGGGGCAGCACCGGGGAGCTGTTTTTT
cdr3_aa: CASSLTGGSTGELFF

d_call: -
v_call: TRBV7-9
j_call: TRBJ2-7
clone_size: -
cdr3_nt: TGTGCCAGCAGCTTAGTTTCGGAGTTGGACGAGCAGTACTTC
cdr3_aa: CASSLVSELDEQYF

d_call: TRBD1
v_call: TRBV10-3
j_call: TRBJ2-2
clone_size: -
cdr3_nt: TGTGCCATCAGAAGGGACAGCCCGAACACCGGGGAGCTGTTTTTT
cdr3_aa: CAIRRDSPNTGELFF

d_call: -
v_call: TRBV7-8
j_call: TRBJ1-1
clone_size: -
cdr3_nt: TGTGCCAGCAGCCCCAACCGACTGGTCGGGGTCTCGAACCCTGAAGCTTTCTTT
cdr3_aa: CASSPNRLVGVSNPEAFF

d_call: TRBD1
v_call: TRBV5-1
j_call: TRBJ1-1
clone_size: -
cdr3_nt: TGCGCCAGCAGCTTCACCGGGACAGCCTCGAACACTGAAGCTTTCTTT
cdr3_aa: CASSFTGTASNTEAFF

d_call: TRBD1
v_call: TRBV27
j_call: TRBJ2-2
clone_size: -
cdr3_nt: TGTGCCAGCAGAGGACAGGGCGGGTTAGGAGCGGTGACCGGGGAGCTGTTTTTT
cdr3_aa: CASRGQGGLGAVTGELFF

d_call: -
v_call: TRBV19
j_call: TRBJ1-1
clone_size: -
cdr3_nt: TGTGCCAGTATCTCCCCGGGGATGAACACTGAAGCTTTCTTT
cdr3_aa: CASISPGMNTEAFF

d_call: -
v_call: TRBV2
j_call: TRBJ2-1
clone_size: -
cdr3_nt: TGTGCCAGCACCAACGGGAATGAGCAGTTCTTC
cdr3_aa: CASTNGNEQFF

d_call: -
v_call: TRBV28
j_call: TRBJ1-3
clone_size: few
cdr3_nt: TGTGCCAGCAGTGAAACACAGGGAGCCGGAAACACCATATATTTT
cdr3_aa: CASSETQGAGNTIYF

d_call: TRBD2
v_call: TRBV14
j_call: TRBJ2-3
clone_size: -
cdr3_nt: TGTGCCAGCAGCCCTTTGACTAGCGCCACAGATACGCAGTATTTT
cdr3_aa: CASSPLTSATDTQYF

d_call: -
v_call: TRBV25-1
j_call: TRBJ1-2
clone_size: few
cdr3_nt: TGTGCCAGCAGTGAATCTCGGACTTCTGGGGACTATGGCTACACCTTC
cdr3_aa: CASSESRTSGDYGYTF

d_call: TRBD2
v_call: TRBV2
j_call: TRBJ2-2
clone_size: -
cdr3_nt: TGTGCCAGCAAAGCGGGAGTGCACACCGGGGAGCTGTTTTTT
cdr3_aa: CASKAGVHTGELFF

d_call: TRBD2
v_call: TRBV18
j_call: TRBJ2-6
clone_size: -
cdr3_nt: TGTGCCAGCACCGGGACTAGCGGGAGATACGGGGCCAACGTCCTGACTTTC
cdr3_aa: CASTGTSGRYGANVLTF

d_call: -
v_call: TRBV18
j_call: TRBJ2-7
clone_size: few
cdr3_nt: TGTGCCAGCTCACCCGGGATCTACGAGCAGTACTTC
cdr3_aa: CASSPGIYEQYF

d_call: TRBD1
v_call: TRBV5-1
j_call: TRBJ1-6
clone_size: -
cdr3_nt: TGCGCCAGCAGCGCAAGACAAGGGGGCAGAAACTCACCCCTCCACTTT
cdr3_aa: CASSARQGGRNSPLHF

d_call: -
v_call: TRBV5-6
j_call: TRBJ1-2
clone_size: -
cdr3_nt: TGTGCCAGCAATGGCAGGGTTTCTAACTATGGCTACACCTTC
cdr3_aa: CASNGRVSNYGYTF

d_call: -
v_call: TRBV5-1
j_call: TRBJ1-4
clone_size: -
cdr3_nt: TGCGCCAGCAGCTTGGCCGTCCCGGGGATTACGTCGACTAATGAAAAACTGTTTTTT
cdr3_aa: CASSLAVPGITSTNEKLFF

d_call: -
v_call: TRBV6-1
j_call: TRBJ2-7
clone_size: -
cdr3_nt: TGTGCCAGCATCCAGTCGGGGTCATACGAGCAGTACTTC
cdr3_aa: CASIQSGSYEQYF

d_call: TRBD2
v_call: TRBV6-1
j_call: TRBJ2-7
clone_size: -
cdr3_nt: TGTGCCAGCAGCACTAGCGGGAGGGCCATATACGAGCAGTACTTC
cdr3_aa: CASSTSGRAIYEQYF

d_call: -
v_call: TRBV7-3
j_call: TRBJ1-3
clone_size: once
cdr3_nt: TGTGCCAGCAGCTCAGGGCGGACTGGAAACACCATATATTTT
cdr3_aa: CASSSGRTGNTIYF

d_call: -
v_call: TRBV6-1
j_call: TRBJ2-2
clone_size: -
cdr3_nt: TGTGCCAGCAGTGAAGCGGCGGGGGCGGTCGGGGAGCTGTTTTTT
cdr3_aa: CASSEAAGAVGELFF

d_call: -
v_call: TRBV27
j_call: TRBJ1-1
clone_size: -
cdr3_nt: TGTGCCAGCAGTTTAGCCAGGAACACTGAGGCTTTCTTT
cdr3_aa: CASSLARNTEAFF

d_call: TRBD1
v_call: TRBV27
j_call: TRBJ1-2
clone_size: -
cdr3_nt: TGTGCCAGCAGTTTAAACGGGGAAGAAGGGGGCGCCTATGGCTACACCTTC
cdr3_aa: CASSLNGEEGGAYGYTF

d_call: -
v_call: TRBV29-1
j_call: TRBJ2-5
clone_size: -
cdr3_nt: TGCAGCGTTGTCCTAGGACAGCTCCAGACCCAGTACTTC
cdr3_aa: CSVVLGQLQTQYF

d_call: TRBD1
v_call: TRBV7-9
j_call: TRBJ1-2
clone_size: -
cdr3_nt: TGTGCCAGCAGCGAGACAGGGAACTATGGCTACACCTTC
cdr3_aa: CASSETGNYGYTF

d_call: -
v_call: TRBV13
j_call: TRBJ2-7
clone_size: -
cdr3_nt: TGTGCCAGCAGCTTTAGGGGGGGGCACGAGCAGTACTTC
cdr3_aa: CASSFRGGHEQYF

d_call: -
v_call: TRBV4-3
j_call: TRBJ2-6
clone_size: -
cdr3_nt: TGCGCCAGCGACCGGTGCAGGGAAACTGGGGCCAACGTCCTGACTTTC
cdr3_aa: CASDRCRETGANVLTF

d_call: -
v_call: TRBV18
j_call: TRBJ2-7
clone_size: once
cdr3_nt: TGTGCCAGCTCTCCCGGGACAACCGACGAGCAGTACTTC
cdr3_aa: CASSPGTTDEQYF

d_call: -
v_call: TRBV19
j_call: TRBJ1-5
clone_size: -
cdr3_nt: TGTGCCAGTAGTAGGGAGCAGGTTCAGCCCCAGCATTTT
cdr3_aa: CASSREQVQPQHF

d_call: -
v_call: TRBV6-6
j_call: TRBJ2-3
clone_size: -
cdr3_nt: TGTGCCAGCAGTTATCTCGGGGATACGCAGTATTTT
cdr3_aa: CASSYLGDTQYF

d_call: TRBD2
v_call: TRBV5-1
j_call: TRBJ2-3
clone_size: -
cdr3_nt: TGCGCCAGCAGCTTGGGGACTAGCGGGAGGTTCGGCACAGATACGCAGTATTTT
cdr3_aa: CASSLGTSGRFGTDTQYF

d_call: -
v_call: TRBV7-8
j_call: TRBJ2-2
clone_size: once
cdr3_nt: TGTGCCAGCAGCTATCTCACCGGGGAGCTGTTTTTT
cdr3_aa: CASSYLTGELFF

d_call: TRBD2
v_call: TRBV11-2
j_call: TRBJ2-1
clone_size: -
cdr3_nt: TGTGCCAGCAGCTTACTAAGTCGACTAGCGGAGGACTACAATGAGCAGTTCTTC
cdr3_aa: CASSLLSRLAEDYNEQFF

d_call: TRBD2
v_call: TRBV11-2
j_call: TRBJ2-7
clone_size: -
cdr3_nt: TGTGCCAGCAGCCCTAGACTAGCGGGTTACGAGCAGTACTTC
cdr3_aa: CASSPRLAGYEQYF